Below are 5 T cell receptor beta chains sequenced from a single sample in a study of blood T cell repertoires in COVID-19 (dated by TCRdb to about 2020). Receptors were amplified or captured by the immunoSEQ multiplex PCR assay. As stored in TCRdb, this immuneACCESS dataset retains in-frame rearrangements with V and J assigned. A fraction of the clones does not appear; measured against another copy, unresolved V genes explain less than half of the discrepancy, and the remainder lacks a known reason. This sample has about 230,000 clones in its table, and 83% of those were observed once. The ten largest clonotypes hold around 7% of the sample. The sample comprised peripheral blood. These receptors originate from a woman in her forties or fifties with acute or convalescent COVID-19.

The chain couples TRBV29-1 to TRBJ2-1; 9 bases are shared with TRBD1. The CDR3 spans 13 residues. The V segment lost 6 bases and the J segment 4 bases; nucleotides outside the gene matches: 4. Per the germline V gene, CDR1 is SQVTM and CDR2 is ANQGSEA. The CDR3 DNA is TGCAGCGTGGGGGGACAGGGATACAATGAGCAGTTCTTC. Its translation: CSVGGQGYNEQFF.

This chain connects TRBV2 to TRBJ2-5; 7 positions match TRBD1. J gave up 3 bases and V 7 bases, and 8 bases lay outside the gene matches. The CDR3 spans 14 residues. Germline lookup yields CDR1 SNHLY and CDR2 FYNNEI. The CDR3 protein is CASNRQGREETQYF. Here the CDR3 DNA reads TGTGCCAGCAACCGACAGGGTAGGGAAGAGACCCAGTACTTC. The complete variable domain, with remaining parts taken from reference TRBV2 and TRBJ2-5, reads EPEVTQTPSHQVTQMGQEVILRCVPISNHLYFYWYRQILGQKVEFLVSFYNNEISEKSEIFDDQFSVERPDGSNFTLKIRSTKLEDSAMYFCASNRQGREETQYFGPGTRLLVL.

CDR3 bases: TGTGCCAGCAGTTATATACTCGGGGGCGAGCAGTACTTC. Amino acid sequence: CASSYILGGEQYF. This rearrangement joins TRBV6-6 to TRBJ2-7, with D possibly being TRBD2 (6 bases). The V end was cut by 3 bases, the J end by 6 bases, with 12 bases between. The CDR3 extends over 13 amino acids. Germline CDR1 is MNHNY and CDR2 is SVGAGI (reference sequence).

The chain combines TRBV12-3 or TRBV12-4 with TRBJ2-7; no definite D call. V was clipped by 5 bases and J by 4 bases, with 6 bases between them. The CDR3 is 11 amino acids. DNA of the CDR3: TGTGCCAGCAGTCCCCTATACGAGCAGTACTTC. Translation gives CASSPLYEQYF.

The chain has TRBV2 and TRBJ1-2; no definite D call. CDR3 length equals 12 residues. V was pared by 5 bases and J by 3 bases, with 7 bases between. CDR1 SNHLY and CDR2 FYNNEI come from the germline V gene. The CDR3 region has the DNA TGTGCCAGCAGTTTGGAGGACTATGGCTACACCTTC. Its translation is CASSLEDYGYTF.